The 11 T cell receptor beta chains below were found in one sample sequenced in a study of molecular identifiers for immune sequencing clone quantification. TCRdb reanalysed the PCR reads using MiXCR and keeps one entry per CDR3 protein. The table includes about half a million distinct CDR3 sequences, 20% to 25% detected once. Sequencing was carried out using naive CD8+ T cells from blood, with Jurkat cell RNA spiked in. Subset of the sample: FACS-sorted CD8+CD4-CCR7+CD45RA+ naive T cells. These receptors were collected from a human donor in good health. Some libraries in this study had Jurkat cell RNA spiked in.

This clonotype came up many times. CDR3 sequence reads: CASSPGTGGLMNEQFF. The CDR3 region has the DNA TGTGCCAGCAGTCCAGGGACAGGCGGATTGATGAATGAGCAGTTCTTC. The chain links TRBV12-3 or TRBV12-4 to TRBJ2-1; TRBD1 aligns across 8 bases. Unmatched junction bases numbered 13, after V lost 5 bases and J lost 7 bases. This CDR3 has 16 amino acids.

The table lists this clonotype with a few counts. V usage is TRBV6-1 and J usage is TRBJ1-2; 7 bases line up with TRBD1. V shed 3 bases, J shed 7 bases, and the junction held 11 bases outside the gene matches. CDR1 and CDR2 (germline): MNHNS, SASEGT. This CDR3 is 15 amino acids long. The CDR3 region has the DNA TGTGCCAGCAGTGATGGGGGACAGATCCCCTTTGGCTACACCTTC. Translation gives CASSDGGQIPFGYTF.

This clonotype has a count of ten or more. This CDR3 is CASSGGTGQETQYF. The CDR3 nucleotides are TGTGCCAGCAGCGGCGGGACAGGCCAAGAGACCCAGTACTTC. J is TRBJ2-5 and V is TRBV9; TRBD1 agrees at 8 bases. Germline lookup yields CDR1 SGDLS and CDR2 YYNGEE. The CDR3 runs to 14 residues. Trimming at V came to 3 bases and at J to 1 base, leaving 2 bases not matched to a gene.

This clonotype was seen many times. The chain carries TRBV28 and TRBJ2-7; D gene uncertain. Between the trimmed V and J ends, which lost 6 bases and 0 bases, there was a span of 21 bases. This CDR3 has 17 amino acids. Looked up from germline, CDR1 is MDHEN and CDR2 is SYDVKM. CDR3 in amino acids: CASRQKSRVPYSYEQYF. In nucleotides, the CDR3 is TGTGCCAGCAGACAAAAAAGTCGGGTCCCGTACTCCTACGAGCAGTACTTC. Full variable domain (outside the CDR3, taken from reference TRBV28 and TRBJ2-7): DVKVTQSSRYLVKRTGEKVFLECVQDMDHENMFWYRQDPGLGLRLIYFSYDVKMKEKGDIPEGYSVSREKKERFSLILESASTNQTSMYLCASRQKSRVPYSYEQYFGPGTRLTVT.

This clonotype was seen at least ten times. The CDR3 here is CASSYGSLGMYF. The DNA of the CDR3 is TGTGCCAGCAGTTACGGCTCCCTGGGAATGTACTTC. The chain employs TRBV6-2 or TRBV6-3 and TRBJ2-7; D not certain. The CDR3 totals 12 residues. V was trimmed by 2 bases and J by 12 bases, leaving 14 bases between them. CDR1 MNHEY and CDR2 SVGEGT come from the germline V gene.

The V call is TRBV27, the J call TRBJ2-7, with a tentative D call TRBD1 (5 bases). Trimming took off 7 bases at V and 3 bases at J, with 19 bases between the two ends. The CDR3 covers 15 residues. In germline, CDR1 is MNHEY, CDR2 SMNVEV (reference sequence). CDR3 bases: TGTGCCAGCAAGGTTAGTCAGGGCCTCATCTACGAGCAGTACTTC. It specifies CASKVSQGLIYEQYF.

CDR3 sequence: CASADKTRGHEQYF. The CDR3 DNA reads as TGTGCCAGCGCGGATAAGACCAGGGGTCACGAGCAGTACTTC. The chain employs TRBV7-8 and TRBJ2-7, with TRBD1 as a possible D gene (6 bases). There are 14 residues in the CDR3. V lost 8 bases, J lost 5 bases, and 19 bases lay in between. Germline CDR1 and CDR2: SGHVS and FQNEAQ.

The CDR3, as DNA: TGTGCCGGATCCGGGGGTTGGGTCTCTGGGGCCAACGTCCTGACTTTC. Its protein product is CAGSGGWVSGANVLTF. This sequence joins TRBV5-6 and TRBJ2-6; weak D call: TRBD2 (6 bases). The V and J ends lost 10 bases and 0 bases respectively, with 17 bases between them. The CDR3 has 16 residues. Germline CDR1 reads SGHDT; CDR2 reads YYEEEE.

This clonotype was seen only a few times. This chain joins TRBV12-5 and TRBJ1-5; tentative D call: TRBD1 (5 bases). Trimming shortened V by 5 bases and J by 6 bases, and 11 bases separated the two germline ends. Germline assignment: CDR1 LGHNT and CDR2 FRNRAP. CDR3 size: 13 residues. The CDR3 nucleotides are TGTGCTAGTGGTCCAGGGATCGCTCAGCCCCAGCATTTT. This sequence encodes CASGPGIAQPQHF.

In the case of this clonotype: A much larger clone differs by one base, so this may be a read error. The chain is built from TRBV20-1 and TRBJ1-5; 9 nucleotides agree with TRBD1. The CDR3 consists of 16 residues. Germline lookup yields CDR1 DFQATT and CDR2 SNEGSKA (reference sequence). The CDR3 coding sequence is TGCGGTGCTAGAGCTGGGACAGGGCGGCGAAATCAGCCCCAGCATTTT. The encoded protein is CGARAGTGRRNQPQHF.

Of note for this clonotype: A read error may be the cause here, since a much bigger clone is one base away. The CDR3 reads CSARVGDRTETFF. The CDR3, as DNA: TGCAGTGCTAGAGTGGGGGATCGCACTGAAACTTTCTTT. The V call is TRBV20-1, the J call TRBJ1-1; D is perhaps TRBD1 (5 bases). Per the germline V gene, CDR1 is DFQATT and CDR2 is SNEGSKA (reference sequence). This CDR3 has 13 amino acids.